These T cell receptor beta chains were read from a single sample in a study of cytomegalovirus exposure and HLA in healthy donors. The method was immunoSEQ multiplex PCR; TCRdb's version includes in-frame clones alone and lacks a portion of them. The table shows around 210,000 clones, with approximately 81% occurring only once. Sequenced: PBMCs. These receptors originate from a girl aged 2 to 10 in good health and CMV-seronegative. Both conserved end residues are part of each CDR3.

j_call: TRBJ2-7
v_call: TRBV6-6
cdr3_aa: CASTRGEVLPYEQYF

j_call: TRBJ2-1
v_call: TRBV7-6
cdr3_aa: CASSPQTLGNEQFF

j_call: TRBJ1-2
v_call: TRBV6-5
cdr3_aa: CASSVRDREDGYTF

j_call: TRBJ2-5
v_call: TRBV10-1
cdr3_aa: CASSEGLAGRQETQYF

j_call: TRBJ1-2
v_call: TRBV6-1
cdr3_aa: CASSEAFGPSGGYTF

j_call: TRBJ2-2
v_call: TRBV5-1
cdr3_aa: CASSFLAGADGELFF

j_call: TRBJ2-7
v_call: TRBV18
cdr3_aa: CASSPNTLISSYEQYF

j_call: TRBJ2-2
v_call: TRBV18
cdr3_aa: CASSPSSGQNTGELFF

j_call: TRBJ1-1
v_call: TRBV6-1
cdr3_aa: CASRRDRGGLTEAFF

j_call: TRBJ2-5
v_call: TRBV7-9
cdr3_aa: CASSLGGGQETQYF

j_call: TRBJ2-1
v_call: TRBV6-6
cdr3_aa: CASSYARTSVIEQFF

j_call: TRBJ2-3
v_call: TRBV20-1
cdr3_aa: CSARDLTRQYF

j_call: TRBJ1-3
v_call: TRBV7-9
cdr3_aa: CASSSPGGVHSGNTIYF

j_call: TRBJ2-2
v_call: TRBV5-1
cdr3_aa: CASSPRLAGNTGELFF

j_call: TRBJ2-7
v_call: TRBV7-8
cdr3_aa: CASSFMPGTDYEQYF

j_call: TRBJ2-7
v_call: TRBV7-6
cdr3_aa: CASSNRDRYYEQYF

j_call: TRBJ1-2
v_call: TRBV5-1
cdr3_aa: CASSLDSGQGTWNYGYTF

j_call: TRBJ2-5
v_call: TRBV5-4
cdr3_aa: CASSLPLTGSGETQYF

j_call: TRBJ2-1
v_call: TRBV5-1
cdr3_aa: CASSLALYNEQFF

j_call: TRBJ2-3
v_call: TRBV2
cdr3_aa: CASALRTGEVDTQYF

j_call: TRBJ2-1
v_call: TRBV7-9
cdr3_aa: CASSPSGRRDEQFF

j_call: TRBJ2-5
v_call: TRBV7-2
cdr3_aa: CASSSGGGSWETQYF

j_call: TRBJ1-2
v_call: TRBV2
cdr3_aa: CATTSGVSNGYTF

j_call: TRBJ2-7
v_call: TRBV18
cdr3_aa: CASSPPTDSYEQYF